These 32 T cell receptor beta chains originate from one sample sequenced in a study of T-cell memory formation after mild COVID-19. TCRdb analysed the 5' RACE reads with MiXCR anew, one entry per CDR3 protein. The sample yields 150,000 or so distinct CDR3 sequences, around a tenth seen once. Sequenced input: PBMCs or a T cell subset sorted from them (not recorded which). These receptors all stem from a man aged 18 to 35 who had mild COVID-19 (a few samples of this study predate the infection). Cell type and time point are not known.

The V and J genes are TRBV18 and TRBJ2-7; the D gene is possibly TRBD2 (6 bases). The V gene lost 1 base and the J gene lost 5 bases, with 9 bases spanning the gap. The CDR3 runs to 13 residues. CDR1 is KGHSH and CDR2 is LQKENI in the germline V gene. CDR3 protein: CASSPRGGDEQYV. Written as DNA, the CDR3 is TGTGCCAGCTCACCACGAGGAGGGGACGAGCAGTACGTC.

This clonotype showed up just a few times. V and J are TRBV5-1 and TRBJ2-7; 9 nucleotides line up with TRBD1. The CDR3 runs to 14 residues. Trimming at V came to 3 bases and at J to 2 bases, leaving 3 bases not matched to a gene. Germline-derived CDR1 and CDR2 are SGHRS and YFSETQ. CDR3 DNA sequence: TGCGCCAGCAGCTCCAGACAGGGGGCCTACGAGCAGTACTTC. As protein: CASSSRQGAYEQYF.

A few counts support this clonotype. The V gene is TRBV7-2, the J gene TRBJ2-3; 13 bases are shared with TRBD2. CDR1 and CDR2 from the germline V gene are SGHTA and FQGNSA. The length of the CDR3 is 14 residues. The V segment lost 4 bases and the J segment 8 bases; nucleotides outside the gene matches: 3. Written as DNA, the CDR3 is TGTGCCAGCAGCTCGGGACTAGCGGGGAGTACGCAGTATTTT. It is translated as CASSSGLAGSTQYF. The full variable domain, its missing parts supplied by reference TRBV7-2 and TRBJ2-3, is GAGVSQSPSNKVTEKGKDVELRCDPISGHTALYWYRQSLGQGLEFLIYFQGNSAPDKSGLPSDRFSAERTGGSVSTLTIQRTQQEDSAVYLCASSSGLAGSTQYFGPGTRLTVL.

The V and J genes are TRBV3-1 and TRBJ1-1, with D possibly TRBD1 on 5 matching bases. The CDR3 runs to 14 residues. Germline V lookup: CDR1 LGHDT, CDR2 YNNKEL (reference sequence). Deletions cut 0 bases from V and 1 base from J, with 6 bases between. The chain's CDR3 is CASSQEDRNTEAFF. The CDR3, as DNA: TGTGCCAGCAGCCAAGAAGACAGGAACACTGAAGCTTTCTTT.

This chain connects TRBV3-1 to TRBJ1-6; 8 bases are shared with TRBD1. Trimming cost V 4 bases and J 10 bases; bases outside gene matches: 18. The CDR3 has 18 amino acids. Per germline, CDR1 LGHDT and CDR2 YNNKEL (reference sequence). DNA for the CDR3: TGTGCCAGCAGCCTGGAAATCTCGGGCGGCAGGGGGCAATCACCCCTCCACTTT. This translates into CASSLEISGGRGQSPLHF.

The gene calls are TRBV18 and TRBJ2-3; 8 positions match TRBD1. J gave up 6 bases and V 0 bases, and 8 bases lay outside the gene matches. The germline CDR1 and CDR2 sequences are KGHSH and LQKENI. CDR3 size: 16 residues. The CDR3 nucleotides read TGTGCCAGCTCACCACCGGGGACAGGCCCTGAGGATACGCAGTATTTT. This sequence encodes CASSPPGTGPEDTQYF.

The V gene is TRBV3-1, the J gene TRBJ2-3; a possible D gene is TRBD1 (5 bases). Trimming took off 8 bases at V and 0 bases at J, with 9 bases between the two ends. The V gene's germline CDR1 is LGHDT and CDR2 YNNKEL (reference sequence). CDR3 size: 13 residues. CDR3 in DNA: TGTGCCAGCTGTACAGGTAGCACAGATACGCAGTATTTT. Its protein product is CASCTGSTDTQYF.

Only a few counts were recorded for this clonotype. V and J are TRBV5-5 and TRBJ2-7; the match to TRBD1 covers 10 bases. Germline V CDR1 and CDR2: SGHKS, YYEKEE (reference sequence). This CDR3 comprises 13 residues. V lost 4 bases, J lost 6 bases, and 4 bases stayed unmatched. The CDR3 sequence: CASSIGTGVEQYF. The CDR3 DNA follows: TGTGCCAGCAGCATTGGGACAGGGGTCGAGCAGTACTTC.

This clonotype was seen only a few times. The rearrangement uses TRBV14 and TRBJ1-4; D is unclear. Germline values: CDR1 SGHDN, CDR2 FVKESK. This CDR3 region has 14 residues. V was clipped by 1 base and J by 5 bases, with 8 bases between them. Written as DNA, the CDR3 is TGTGCCAGCAGCCAAGGGAGGTCAAATGAAAAACTGTTTTTT. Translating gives CASSQGRSNEKLFF.

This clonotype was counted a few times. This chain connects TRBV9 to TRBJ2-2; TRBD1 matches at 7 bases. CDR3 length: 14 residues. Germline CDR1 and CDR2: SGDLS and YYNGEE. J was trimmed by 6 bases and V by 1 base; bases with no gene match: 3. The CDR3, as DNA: TGTGCCAGCAGCGTACAGGGGGTTGCCGGGGAGCTGTTTTTT. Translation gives CASSVQGVAGELFF.

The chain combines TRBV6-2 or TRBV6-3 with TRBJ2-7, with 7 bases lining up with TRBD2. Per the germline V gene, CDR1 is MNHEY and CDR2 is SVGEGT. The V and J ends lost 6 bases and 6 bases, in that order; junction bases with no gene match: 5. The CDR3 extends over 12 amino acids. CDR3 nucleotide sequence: TGTGCCAGCAGCCGCACTAGCGCCGAGCAGTACTTC. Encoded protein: CASSRTSAEQYF.

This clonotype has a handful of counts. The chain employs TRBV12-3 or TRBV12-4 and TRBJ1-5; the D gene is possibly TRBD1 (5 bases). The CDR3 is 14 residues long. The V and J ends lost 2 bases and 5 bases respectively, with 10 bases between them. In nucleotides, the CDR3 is TGTGCCAGCAGTTTAACCGTGGGGCATCAGCCCCAGCATTTT. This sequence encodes CASSLTVGHQPQHF.

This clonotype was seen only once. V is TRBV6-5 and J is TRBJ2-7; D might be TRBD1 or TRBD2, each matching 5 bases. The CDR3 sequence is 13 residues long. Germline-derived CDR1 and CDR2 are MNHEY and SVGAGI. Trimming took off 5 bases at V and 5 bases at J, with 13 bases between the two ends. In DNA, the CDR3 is TGTGCCAGCAGTCGCGGGCAGGGACACGAGCAGTACGTC. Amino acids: CASSRGQGHEQYV.

The CDR3 DNA follows: TGTGCCAGCAGCTTAACGGGGCGCGGGGAGACCCAGTACTTC. It is translated as CASSLTGRGETQYF. The chain couples TRBV7-3 to TRBJ2-5, with D perhaps given as TRBD1 or TRBD2 (5 bases each). This CDR3 spans 14 amino acids. Trimming left V 0 bases short and J 5 bases short, with 10 bases between. Germline V lookup: CDR1 SGHTA, CDR2 FQGTGA.

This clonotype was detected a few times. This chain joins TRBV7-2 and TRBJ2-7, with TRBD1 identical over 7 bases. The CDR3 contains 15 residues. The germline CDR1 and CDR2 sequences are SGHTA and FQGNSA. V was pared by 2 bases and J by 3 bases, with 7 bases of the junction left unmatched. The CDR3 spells CASSLTGTVSYEQYF. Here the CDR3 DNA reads TGTGCCAGCAGCTTAACCGGGACAGTTAGCTACGAGCAGTACTTC.

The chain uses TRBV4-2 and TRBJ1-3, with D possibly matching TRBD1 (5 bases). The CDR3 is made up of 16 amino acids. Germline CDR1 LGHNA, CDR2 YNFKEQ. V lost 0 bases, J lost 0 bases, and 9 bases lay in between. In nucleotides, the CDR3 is TGTGCCAGCAGCCAAGATGGGACCGGCTCTGGAAACACCATATATTTT. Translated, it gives CASSQDGTGSGNTIYF.

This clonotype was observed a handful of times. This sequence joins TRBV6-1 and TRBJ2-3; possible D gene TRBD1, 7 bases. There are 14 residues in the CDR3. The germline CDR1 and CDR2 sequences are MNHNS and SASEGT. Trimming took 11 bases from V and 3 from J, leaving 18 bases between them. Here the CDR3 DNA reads TGTGCCTCCACCAGGGGGGCTGGGACAGATACGCAGTATTTT. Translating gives CASTRGAGTDTQYF.

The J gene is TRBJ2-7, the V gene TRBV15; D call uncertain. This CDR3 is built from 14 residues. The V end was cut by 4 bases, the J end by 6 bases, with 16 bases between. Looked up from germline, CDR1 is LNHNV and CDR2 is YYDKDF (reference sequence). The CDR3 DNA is TGTGCCACCAGCATTCGGCGAGGATCCGCCGAGCAGTACTTC. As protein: CATSIRRGSAEQYF.

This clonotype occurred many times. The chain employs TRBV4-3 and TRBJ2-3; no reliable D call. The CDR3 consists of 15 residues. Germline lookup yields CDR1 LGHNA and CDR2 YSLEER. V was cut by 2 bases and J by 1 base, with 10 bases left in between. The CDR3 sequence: CASSQTAYRTDTQYF. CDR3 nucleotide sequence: TGCGCCAGCAGCCAAACCGCTTATCGCACAGATACGCAGTATTTT.

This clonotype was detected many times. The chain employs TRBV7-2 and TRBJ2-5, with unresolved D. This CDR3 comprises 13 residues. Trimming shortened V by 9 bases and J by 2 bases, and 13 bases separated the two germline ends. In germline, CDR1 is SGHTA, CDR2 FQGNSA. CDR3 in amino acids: CASHAATQETQYF. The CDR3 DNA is TGTGCCAGTCACGCCGCTACACAAGAGACCCAGTACTTC.

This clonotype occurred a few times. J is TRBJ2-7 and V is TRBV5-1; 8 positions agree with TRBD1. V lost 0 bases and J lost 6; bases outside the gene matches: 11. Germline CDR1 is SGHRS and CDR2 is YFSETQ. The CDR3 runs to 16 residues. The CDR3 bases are TGCGCCAGCAGCTTGGACGGCGGCAGGGGGCCGGCCGAGCAGTACGTC. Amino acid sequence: CASSLDGGRGPAEQYV.

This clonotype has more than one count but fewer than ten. CDR3 DNA: TGTGCCAGCAGCTTAGGGACGCGACCCGTCAACACCATATATTTT. This encodes CASSLGTRPVNTIYF. This chain connects TRBV7-2 to TRBJ1-3; D gene unclear. Trimming removed 1 base from V and 7 bases from J, with 14 bases in between. This CDR3 has 15 amino acids. Germline CDR1 reads SGHTA; CDR2 reads FQGNSA.

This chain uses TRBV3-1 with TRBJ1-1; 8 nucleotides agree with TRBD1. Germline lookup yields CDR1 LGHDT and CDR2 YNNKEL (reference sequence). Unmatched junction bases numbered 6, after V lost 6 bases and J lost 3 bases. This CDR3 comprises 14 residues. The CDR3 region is CASRSPTGDTEAFF. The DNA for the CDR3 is TGTGCCAGCAGGTCGCCGACAGGGGACACTGAAGCTTTCTTT.

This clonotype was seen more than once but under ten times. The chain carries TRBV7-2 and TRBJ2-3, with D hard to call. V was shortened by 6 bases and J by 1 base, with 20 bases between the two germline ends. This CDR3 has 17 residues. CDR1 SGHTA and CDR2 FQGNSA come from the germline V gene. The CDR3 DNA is TGTGCCAGCAGTTTACTACCGGTTGGCTCGCGCACAGATACGCAGTATTTT. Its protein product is CASSLLPVGSRTDTQYF. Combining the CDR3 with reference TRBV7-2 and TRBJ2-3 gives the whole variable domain GAGVSQSPSNKVTEKGKDVELRCDPISGHTALYWYRQSLGQGLEFLIYFQGNSAPDKSGLPSDRFSAERTGGSVSTLTIQRTQQEDSAVYLCASSLLPVGSRTDTQYFGPGTRLTVL.

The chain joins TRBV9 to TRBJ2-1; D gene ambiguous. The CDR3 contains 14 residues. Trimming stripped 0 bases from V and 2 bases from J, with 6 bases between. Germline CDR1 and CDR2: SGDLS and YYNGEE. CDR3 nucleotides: TGTGCCAGCAGCGTAGGGGGTCCCTACAATGAGCAGTTCTTC. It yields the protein CASSVGGPYNEQFF.

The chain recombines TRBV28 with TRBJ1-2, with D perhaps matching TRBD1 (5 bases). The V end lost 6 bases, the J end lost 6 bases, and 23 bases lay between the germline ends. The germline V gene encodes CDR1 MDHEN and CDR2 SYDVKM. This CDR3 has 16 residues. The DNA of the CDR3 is TGTGCCAGCAGCGGAGGGACGGCTCTGGTTACCCATGGCTACACCTTC. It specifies CASSGGTALVTHGYTF.

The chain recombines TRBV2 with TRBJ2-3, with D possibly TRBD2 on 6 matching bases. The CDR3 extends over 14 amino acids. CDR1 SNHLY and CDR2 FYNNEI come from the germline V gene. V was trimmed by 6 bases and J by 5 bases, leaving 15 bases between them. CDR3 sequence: CASSPAGWKDTQYF. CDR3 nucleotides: TGTGCCAGCAGCCCCGCGGGGTGGAAAGATACGCAGTATTTT.

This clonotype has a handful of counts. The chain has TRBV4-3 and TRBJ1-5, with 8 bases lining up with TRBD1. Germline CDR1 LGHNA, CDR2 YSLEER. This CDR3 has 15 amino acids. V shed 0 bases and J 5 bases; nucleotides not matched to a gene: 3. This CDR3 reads CASSQEAGGHQPQHF. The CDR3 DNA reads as TGCGCCAGCAGCCAAGAAGCAGGGGGCCATCAGCCCCAGCATTTT.

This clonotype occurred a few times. Here the CDR3 reads CASSPGLGATGANVLTF. The CDR3 DNA sequence: TGCGCCAGCAGCCCCGGTCTGGGGGCCACTGGGGCCAACGTCCTGACTTTC. V gene TRBV5-1 combines with J gene TRBJ2-6; a possible D gene is TRBD1 (6 bases). The CDR3 sequence is 17 residues long. Germline V gives CDR1 SGHRS, CDR2 YFSETQ. Between the trimmed V and J ends, which lost 4 bases and 2 bases, there was a span of 16 bases.

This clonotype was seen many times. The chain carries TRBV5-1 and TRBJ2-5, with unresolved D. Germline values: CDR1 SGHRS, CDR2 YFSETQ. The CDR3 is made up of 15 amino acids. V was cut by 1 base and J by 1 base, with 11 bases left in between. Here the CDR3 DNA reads TGCGCCAGCAGCTTGATGTTGGGTGGCCAAGAGACCCAGTACTTC. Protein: CASSLMLGGQETQYF. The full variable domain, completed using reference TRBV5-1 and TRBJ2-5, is KAGVTQTPRYLIKTRGQQVTLSCSPISGHRSVSWYQQTPGQGLQFLFEYFSETQRNKGNFPGRFSGRQFSNSRSEMNVSTLELGDSALYLCASSLMLGGQETQYFGPGTRLLVL.

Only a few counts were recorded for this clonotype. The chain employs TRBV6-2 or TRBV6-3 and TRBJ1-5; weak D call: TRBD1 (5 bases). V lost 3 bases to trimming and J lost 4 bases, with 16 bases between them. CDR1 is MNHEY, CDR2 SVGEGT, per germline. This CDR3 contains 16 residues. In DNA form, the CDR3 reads TGTGCCAGCAGTTATGGGCAGGACGGGGGAAATCAGCCCCAGCATTTT. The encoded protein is CASSYGQDGGNQPQHF.

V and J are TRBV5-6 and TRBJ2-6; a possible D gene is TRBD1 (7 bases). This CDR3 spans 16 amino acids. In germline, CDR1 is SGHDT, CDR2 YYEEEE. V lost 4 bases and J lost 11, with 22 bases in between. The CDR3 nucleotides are TGTGCCAGCAGCCTGAGAATAGGGGGCGGGGTCGACGTCCTGACTTTC. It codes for CASSLRIGGGVDVLTF.